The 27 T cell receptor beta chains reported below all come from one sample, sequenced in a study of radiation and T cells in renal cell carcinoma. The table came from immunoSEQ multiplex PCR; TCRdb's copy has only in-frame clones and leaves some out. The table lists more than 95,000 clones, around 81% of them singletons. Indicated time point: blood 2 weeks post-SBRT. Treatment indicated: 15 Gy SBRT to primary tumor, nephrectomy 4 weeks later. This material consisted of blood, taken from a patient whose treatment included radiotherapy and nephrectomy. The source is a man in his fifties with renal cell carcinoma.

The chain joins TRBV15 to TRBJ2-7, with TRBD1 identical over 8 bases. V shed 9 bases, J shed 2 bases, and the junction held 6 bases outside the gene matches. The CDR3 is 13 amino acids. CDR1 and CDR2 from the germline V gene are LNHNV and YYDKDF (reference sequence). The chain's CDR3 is CATRQGAAYEQYF. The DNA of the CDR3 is TGTGCCACTCGGCAGGGGGCCGCCTACGAGCAGTACTTC.

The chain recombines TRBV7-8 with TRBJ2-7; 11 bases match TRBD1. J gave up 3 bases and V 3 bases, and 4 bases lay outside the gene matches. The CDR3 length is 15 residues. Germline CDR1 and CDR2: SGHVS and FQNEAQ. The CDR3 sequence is CASSFRDRGIYEQYF. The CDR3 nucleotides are TGTGCCAGCAGCTTCCGGGACAGGGGGATCTACGAGCAGTACTTC.

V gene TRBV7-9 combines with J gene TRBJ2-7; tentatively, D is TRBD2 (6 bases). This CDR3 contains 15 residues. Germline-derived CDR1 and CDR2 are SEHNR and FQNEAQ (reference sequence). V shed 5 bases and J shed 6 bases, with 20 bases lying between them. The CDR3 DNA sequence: TGTGCCAGCAGCCTGGGGGGTGGTTCCGGCAGCGAGCAGTACTTC. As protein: CASSLGGGSGSEQYF.

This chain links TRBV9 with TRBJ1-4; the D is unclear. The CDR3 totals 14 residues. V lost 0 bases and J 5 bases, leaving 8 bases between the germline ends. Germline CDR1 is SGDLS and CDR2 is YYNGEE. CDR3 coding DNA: TGTGCCAGCAGCGTAGATAGCTTGAATGAAAAACTGTTTTTT. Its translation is CASSVDSLNEKLFF.

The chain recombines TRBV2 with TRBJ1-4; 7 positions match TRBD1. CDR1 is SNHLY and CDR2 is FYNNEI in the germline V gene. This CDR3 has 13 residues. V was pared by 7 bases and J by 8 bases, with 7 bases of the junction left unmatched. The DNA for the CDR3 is TGTGCCAGCACCCGACAGGGTGGGGAAAAACTGTTTTTT. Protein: CASTRQGGEKLFF. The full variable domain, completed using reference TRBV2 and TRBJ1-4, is EPEVTQTPSHQVTQMGQEVILRCVPISNHLYFYWYRQILGQKVEFLVSFYNNEISEKSEIFDDQFSVERPDGSNFTLKIRSTKLEDSAMYFCASTRQGGEKLFFGSGTQLSVL.

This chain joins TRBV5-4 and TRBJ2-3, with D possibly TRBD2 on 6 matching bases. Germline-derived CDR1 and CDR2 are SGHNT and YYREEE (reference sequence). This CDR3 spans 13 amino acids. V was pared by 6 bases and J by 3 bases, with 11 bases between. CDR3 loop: CASTTLATDTQYF. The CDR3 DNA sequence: TGTGCCAGCACCACCCTAGCGACAGATACGCAGTATTTT.

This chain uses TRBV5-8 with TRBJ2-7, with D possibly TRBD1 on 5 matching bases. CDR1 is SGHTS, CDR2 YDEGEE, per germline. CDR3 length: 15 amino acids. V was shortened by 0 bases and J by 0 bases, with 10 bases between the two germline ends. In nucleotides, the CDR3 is TGTGCCAGCAGCTTGGCGGCAGGGAACTCCTACGAGCAGTACTTC. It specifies CASSLAAGNSYEQYF.

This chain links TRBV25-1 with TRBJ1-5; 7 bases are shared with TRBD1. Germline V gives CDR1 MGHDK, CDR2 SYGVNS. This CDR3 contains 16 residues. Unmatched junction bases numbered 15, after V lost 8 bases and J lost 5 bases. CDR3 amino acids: CASGDSSHLHYQPQHF. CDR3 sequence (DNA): TGTGCCAGCGGGGACAGCAGCCATCTCCATTATCAGCCCCAGCATTTT.

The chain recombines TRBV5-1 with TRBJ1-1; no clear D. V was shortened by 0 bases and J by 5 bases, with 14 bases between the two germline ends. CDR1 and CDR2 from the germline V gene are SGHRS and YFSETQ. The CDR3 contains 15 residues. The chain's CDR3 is CASSLEYIEGTEAFF. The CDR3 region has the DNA TGCGCCAGCAGCTTGGAGTATATTGAGGGAACTGAAGCTTTCTTT.

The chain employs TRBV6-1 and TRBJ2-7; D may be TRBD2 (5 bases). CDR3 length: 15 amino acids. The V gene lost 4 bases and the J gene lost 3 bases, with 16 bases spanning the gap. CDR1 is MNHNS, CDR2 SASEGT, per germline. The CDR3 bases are TGTGCCAGCAGTGCCCGGGAATCCCTAATCTACGAGCAGTACTTC. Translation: CASSARESLIYEQYF.

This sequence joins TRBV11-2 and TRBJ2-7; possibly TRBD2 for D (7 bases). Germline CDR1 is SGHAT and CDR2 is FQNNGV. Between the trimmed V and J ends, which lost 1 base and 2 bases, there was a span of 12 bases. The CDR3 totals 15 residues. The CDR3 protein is CASSLGGGVTYEQYF. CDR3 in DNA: TGTGCCAGCAGCTTAGGCGGGGGCGTTACCTACGAGCAGTACTTC.

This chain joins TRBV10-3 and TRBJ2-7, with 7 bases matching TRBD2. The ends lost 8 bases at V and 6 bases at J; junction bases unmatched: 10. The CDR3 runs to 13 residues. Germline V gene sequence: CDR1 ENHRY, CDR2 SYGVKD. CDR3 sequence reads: CAIGIGTTLEQYF. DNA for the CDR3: TGTGCCATCGGGATCGGGACTACCCTCGAGCAGTACTTC.

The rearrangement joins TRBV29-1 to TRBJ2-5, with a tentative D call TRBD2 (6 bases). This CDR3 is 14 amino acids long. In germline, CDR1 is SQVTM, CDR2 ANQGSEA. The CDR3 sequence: CTSGGTMAQETQYF. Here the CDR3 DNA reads TGCACCTCGGGCGGGACCATGGCGCAAGAGACCCAGTACTTC. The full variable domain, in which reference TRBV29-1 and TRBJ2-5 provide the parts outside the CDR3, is SAVISQKPSRDICQRGTSLTIQCQVDSQVTMMFWYRQQPGQSLTLIATANQGSEATYESGFVIDKFPISRPNLTFSTLTVSNMSPEDSSIYLCTSGGTMAQETQYFGPGTRLLVL.

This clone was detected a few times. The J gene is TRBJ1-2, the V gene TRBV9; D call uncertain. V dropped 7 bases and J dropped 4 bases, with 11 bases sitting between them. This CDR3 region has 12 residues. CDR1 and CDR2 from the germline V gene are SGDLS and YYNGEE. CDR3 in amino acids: CASGSTTYGYTF. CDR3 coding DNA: TGTGCCAGCGGATCAACAACCTATGGCTACACCTTC.

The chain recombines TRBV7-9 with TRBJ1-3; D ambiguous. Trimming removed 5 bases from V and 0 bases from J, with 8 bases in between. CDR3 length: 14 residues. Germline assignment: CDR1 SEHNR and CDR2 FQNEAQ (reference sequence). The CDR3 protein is CASSGLNSGNTIYF. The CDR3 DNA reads TGTGCCAGCAGCGGACTAAACTCTGGAAACACCATATATTTT.

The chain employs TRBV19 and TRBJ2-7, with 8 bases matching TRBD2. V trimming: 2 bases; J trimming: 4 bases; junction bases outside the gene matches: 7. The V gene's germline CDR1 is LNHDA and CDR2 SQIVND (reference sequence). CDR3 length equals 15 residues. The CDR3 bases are TGTGCCAGTAGTATAAGCGGGGGCCAGATGTACGAGCAGTACTTC. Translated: CASSISGGQMYEQYF.

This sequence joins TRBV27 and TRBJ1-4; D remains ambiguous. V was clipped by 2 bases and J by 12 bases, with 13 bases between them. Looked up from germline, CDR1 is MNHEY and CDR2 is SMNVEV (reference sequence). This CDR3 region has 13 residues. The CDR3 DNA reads TGTGCCAGCAGTTTAGGGTGGCCAGGCGAACTGTTTTTT. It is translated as CASSLGWPGELFF.

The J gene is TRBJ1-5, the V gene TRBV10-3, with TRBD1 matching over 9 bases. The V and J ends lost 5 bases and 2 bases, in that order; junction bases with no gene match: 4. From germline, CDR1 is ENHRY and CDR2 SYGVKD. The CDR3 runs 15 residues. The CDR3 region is CAISPDRGGNQPQHF. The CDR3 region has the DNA TGTGCCATCAGTCCGGACAGGGGTGGCAATCAGCCCCAGCATTTT.

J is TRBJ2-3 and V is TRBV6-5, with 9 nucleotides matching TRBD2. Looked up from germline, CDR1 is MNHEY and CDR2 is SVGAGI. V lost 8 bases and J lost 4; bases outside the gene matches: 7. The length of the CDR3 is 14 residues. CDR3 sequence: CASRMASGADTQYF. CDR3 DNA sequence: TGTGCCAGCCGGATGGCTAGCGGGGCAGATACGCAGTATTTT.

The CDR3 protein is CASSSRGDTEAFF. In nucleotides, the CDR3 is TGTGCCAGCAGTTCGAGGGGTGACACTGAAGCTTTCTTT. V and J are TRBV6-5 and TRBJ1-1, with D possibly matching TRBD1 (5 bases). Between the trimmed V and J ends, which lost 4 bases and 3 bases, there was a span of 9 bases. The CDR3 runs to 13 residues. Germline V CDR1 and CDR2: MNHEY, SVGAGI.

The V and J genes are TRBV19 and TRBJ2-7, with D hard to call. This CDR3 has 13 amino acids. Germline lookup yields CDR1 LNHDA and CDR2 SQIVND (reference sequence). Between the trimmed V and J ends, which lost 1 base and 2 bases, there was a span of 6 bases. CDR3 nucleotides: TGTGCCAGTAGTATAGGGCATCCCTACGAGCAGTACTTC. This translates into CASSIGHPYEQYF.

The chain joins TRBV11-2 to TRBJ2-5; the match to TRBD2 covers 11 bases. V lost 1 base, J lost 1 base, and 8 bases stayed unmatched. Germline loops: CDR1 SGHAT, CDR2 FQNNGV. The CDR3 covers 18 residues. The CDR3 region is CASSLGSSSGGTQETQYF. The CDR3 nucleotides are TGTGCCAGCAGCTTAGGATCATCTAGCGGGGGGACCCAAGAGACCCAGTACTTC.

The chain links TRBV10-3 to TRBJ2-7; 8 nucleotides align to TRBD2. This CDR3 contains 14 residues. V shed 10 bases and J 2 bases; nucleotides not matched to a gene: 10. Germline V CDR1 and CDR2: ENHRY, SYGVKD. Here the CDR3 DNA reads TGTGCCAGCGCGAGGGCGGGGGGTACCTACGAGCAGTACTTC. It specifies CASARAGGTYEQYF.

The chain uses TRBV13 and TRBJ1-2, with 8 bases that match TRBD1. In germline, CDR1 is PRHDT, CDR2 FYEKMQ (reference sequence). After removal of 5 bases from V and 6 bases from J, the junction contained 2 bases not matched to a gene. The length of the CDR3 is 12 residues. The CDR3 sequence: CASSKQGDGYTF. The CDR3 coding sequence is TGTGCCAGCAGCAAACAGGGGGATGGCTACACCTTC.

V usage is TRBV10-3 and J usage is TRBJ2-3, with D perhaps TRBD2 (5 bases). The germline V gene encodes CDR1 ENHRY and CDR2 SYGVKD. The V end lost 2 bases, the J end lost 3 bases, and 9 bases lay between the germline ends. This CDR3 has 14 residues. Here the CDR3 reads CAISEVLATDTQYF. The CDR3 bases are TGTGCCATCAGTGAGGTTTTAGCGACAGATACGCAGTATTTT.

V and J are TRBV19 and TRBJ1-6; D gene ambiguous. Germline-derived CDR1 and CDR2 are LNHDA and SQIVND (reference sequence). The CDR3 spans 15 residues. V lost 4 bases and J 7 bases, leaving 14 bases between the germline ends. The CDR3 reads CASSSPFEQNSPLHF. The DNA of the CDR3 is TGTGCCAGTAGTAGCCCCTTCGAGCAAAATTCACCCCTCCACTTT.

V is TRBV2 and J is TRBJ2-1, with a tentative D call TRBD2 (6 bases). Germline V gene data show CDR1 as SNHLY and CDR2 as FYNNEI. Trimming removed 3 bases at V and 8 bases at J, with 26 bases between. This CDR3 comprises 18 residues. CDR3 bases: TGTGCCAGCAGTGAGGGGCCGCTAGCGTACGATAAATCGGATGAGCAGTTCTTC. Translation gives CASSEGPLAYDKSDEQFF.